A single sample is the source of the 16 T cell receptor beta chains below, sequenced in a study of blood T cell repertoires in COVID-19. Data came from immunoSEQ multiplex PCR; TCRdb stores just in-frame clones and leaves some out. The sample includes around 100,000 clones, just under 90% seen only once; the top ten take over 15%. The sequencing sample was made of peripheral blood. These receptors were obtained from a human donor in a cohort sampled during active COVID-19.

The rearrangement uses TRBV24-1 and TRBJ1-2; TRBD1 agrees at 12 bases. The length of the CDR3 is 14 residues. Germline V gives CDR1 KGHDR, CDR2 SFDVKD. J gave up 5 bases and V 10 bases, and 7 bases lay outside the gene matches. CDR3 in DNA: TGTGCCACTAGCCCGGGACAGGGGGCTTATGGCTACACCTTC. This translates into CATSPGQGAYGYTF.

V and J are TRBV5-1 and TRBJ2-1; 8 nucleotides match TRBD2. CDR1 is SGHRS, CDR2 YFSETQ, per germline. This CDR3 region has 15 residues. The ends lost 4 bases at V and 8 bases at J; junction bases unmatched: 11. For the CDR3, the DNA is TGCGCCAGCAGCCTGGATCGGACTAGCATTGATGAGCAGTTCTTC. Translated, it gives CASSLDRTSIDEQFF.

The rearrangement uses TRBV27 and TRBJ2-1, with 7 bases fitting TRBD1. V trimming: 2 bases; J trimming: 5 bases; junction bases outside the gene matches: 6. The germline V gene encodes CDR1 MNHEY and CDR2 SMNVEV (reference sequence). This CDR3 region has 15 residues. The CDR3 is CASSLKGGSNNEQFF. The CDR3 coding sequence is TGTGCCAGCAGTTTAAAAGGGGGCTCAAACAATGAGCAGTTCTTC.

This clone was counted only a few times. The gene calls are TRBV28 and TRBJ1-6; D perhaps matches TRBD1 (5 bases). V was clipped by 3 bases and J by 8 bases, with 14 bases between them. Germline V gene data show CDR1 as MDHEN and CDR2 as SYDVKM. The CDR3 runs to 15 residues. DNA of the CDR3: TGTGCCAGCAGTTTGGGGGGATTCCGCGATTCACCCCTCCACTTT. This sequence encodes CASSLGGFRDSPLHF.

This chain uses TRBV19 with TRBJ2-2; TRBD2 agrees at 8 bases. Per germline, CDR1 LNHDA and CDR2 SQIVND (reference sequence). The junction had 8 bases not matched to a gene; V was cut back by 4 bases and J by 4 bases. This CDR3 has 16 residues. In nucleotides, the CDR3 is TGTGCCAGTAGTAAGCCGGGACTAGGAGGCACCGGGGAGCTGTTTTTT. Its protein is CASSKPGLGGTGELFF. Drawing the rest from reference TRBV19 and TRBJ2-2, the complete variable domain is DGGITQSPKYLFRKEGQNVTLSCEQNLNHDAMYWYRQDPGQGLRLIYYSQIVNDFQKGDIAEGYSVSREKKESFPLTVTSAQKNPTAFYLCASSKPGLGGTGELFFGEGSRLTVL.

This clone was observed a single time. The chain couples TRBV6-6 to TRBJ1-2; no clear D gene. V lost 2 bases and J 5 bases, leaving 12 bases between the germline ends. The CDR3 loop spans 14 amino acids. The germline gives CDR1 MNHNY, CDR2 SVGAGI (reference sequence). CDR3 residues: CASSYEVLPYGYTF. CDR3 in DNA: TGTGCCAGCAGTTACGAAGTTCTACCGTATGGCTACACCTTC.

The V gene is TRBV5-6, the J gene TRBJ2-1, with 9 nucleotides matching TRBD1. J gave up 4 bases and V 3 bases, and 5 bases lay outside the gene matches. The V gene's germline CDR1 is SGHDT and CDR2 YYEEEE. The CDR3 is 15 residues long. The CDR3 nucleotides are TGTGCCAGCAGCTCAGGACAGGGGTGGTACAATGAGCAGTTCTTC. Its translation: CASSSGQGWYNEQFF.

J is TRBJ2-3 and V is TRBV19, with a weak D call TRBD2 (6 bases). The CDR3 totals 18 residues. In germline, CDR1 is LNHDA, CDR2 SQIVND (reference sequence). V lost 2 bases and J 0 bases, leaving 18 bases between the germline ends. The CDR3 nucleotides read TGTGCCAGTAGTATACGGCCATGGTCGGGAGCTAGCACAGATACGCAGTATTTT. Translated, it gives CASSIRPWSGASTDTQYF.

The CDR3: CASGTGTIYEQYF. CDR3 in DNA: TGTGCCAGCGGGACAGGGACCATCTACGAGCAGTACTTC. The V call is TRBV19, the J call TRBJ2-7; 9 positions match TRBD1. Losses at the gene ends were 9 bases for V and 3 bases for J; bases not matched to a gene: 6. The CDR3 spans 13 residues. Germline-derived CDR1 and CDR2 are LNHDA and SQIVND (reference sequence).

The genes are TRBV10-1 and TRBJ2-7, with 9 bases lining up with TRBD2. Germline CDR1 reads WNHNN; CDR2 reads SYGVQD (reference sequence). The CDR3 runs 16 residues. Losses at the gene ends were 0 bases for V and 3 bases for J; bases not matched to a gene: 6. The CDR3 sequence is CASSESASGNFYEQYF. For the CDR3, the DNA is TGCGCCAGCAGTGAGTCCGCTAGCGGGAACTTCTACGAGCAGTACTTC.

The rearrangement joins TRBV27 to TRBJ1-2, with D unclear. CDR3 size: 14 residues. The V end lost 6 bases, the J end lost 4 bases, and 15 bases lay between the germline ends. The V gene's germline CDR1 is MNHEY and CDR2 SMNVEV (reference sequence). Here the CDR3 reads CASSPVPGGYGYTF. The DNA for the CDR3 is TGTGCCAGCAGCCCAGTCCCCGGCGGCTATGGCTACACCTTC.

This clone occurred once. This chain links TRBV28 with TRBJ2-7, with D tentatively TRBD2 (5 bases). This CDR3 has 15 amino acids. From germline, CDR1 is MDHEN and CDR2 SYDVKM. The V end was cut by 2 bases, the J end by 3 bases, with 14 bases between. The CDR3 loop reads CASSLEGSDYYEQYF. CDR3 in DNA: TGTGCCAGCAGTTTAGAGGGCAGCGACTACTACGAGCAGTACTTC.

The J gene is TRBJ2-3, the V gene TRBV24-1, with D maybe TRBD2 (6 bases). The CDR3 sequence is 16 residues long. The ends were cut back, 3 bases at V and 1 base at J, with 13 bases in the middle. CDR1 is KGHDR, CDR2 SFDVKD, per germline. The CDR3 spells CATSDLAFGGTDTQYF. The CDR3 nucleotides are TGTGCCACCAGTGATCTAGCGTTTGGTGGCACAGATACGCAGTATTTT.

The chain uses TRBV30 and TRBJ1-1; 12 bases line up with TRBD1. Germline V gene data show CDR1 as GTSNPN and CDR2 as SVGIG (reference sequence). The CDR3 is made up of 19 amino acids. V was clipped by 6 bases and J by 2 bases; unmatched bases: 19. CDR3 in DNA: TGTGCCTGTCCCCTCCTGGGACAGGGGGCGCCCCAGGGCAACACTGAAGCTTTCTTT. It specifies CACPLLGQGAPQGNTEAFF.

The chain joins TRBV3-1 (or the pseudogene TRBV3-2) to TRBJ1-3; no firm D call. The CDR3 runs 15 residues. V was clipped by 9 bases and J by 0 bases, with 15 bases between them. Germline CDR1 is LGHDT and CDR2 is YNNKEL (reference sequence). This CDR3 reads CASSLGLSSGNTIYF. CDR3 in DNA: TGTGCCAGTTCCCTCGGACTGAGCTCTGGAAACACCATATATTTT.

This clone was picked up one time. V is TRBV12-3 or TRBV12-4 and J is TRBJ2-3, with no clear D. V dropped 4 bases and J dropped 5 bases, with 4 bases sitting between them. This CDR3 contains 11 residues. This CDR3 is CASSSVDTQYF. Written as DNA, the CDR3 is TGTGCCAGCAGTTCAGTAGATACGCAGTATTTT.